This TCR beta chain was sequenced for a study of spatial heterogeneity in lung cancer. Via MiXCR, TCRdb re-called the 5' RACE reads, giving one row per CDR3 protein. Among 9,000 or so distinct CDR3 sequences listed, 3% to 4.5% were seen once. This clonotype was detected many times. A library prepared for alpha chains yielded this beta chain as an off-target read; its size is of little meaning. The CDR3 has 14 residues. Trimming left V 4 bases short and J 2 bases short, with 12 bases between. Germline V gene sequence: CDR1 MNHEY, CDR2 SVGEGT. The sample's time point: blood taken at disease recurrence. No cell sorting; template was whole RNA from tumor, lung tissue or PBMC.

The sample in question was PBMCs, obtained at recurrence. V gene TRBV6-2 or TRBV6-3 combines with J gene TRBJ2-7; D is unclear. The receptor's source is a female donor with early-stage non-small cell lung cancer. Here the CDR3 DNA reads TGTGCCAGCAGTTCAAGGGCACTCCCCTACGAGCAGTACTTC. Protein sequence: CASSSRALPYEQYF.